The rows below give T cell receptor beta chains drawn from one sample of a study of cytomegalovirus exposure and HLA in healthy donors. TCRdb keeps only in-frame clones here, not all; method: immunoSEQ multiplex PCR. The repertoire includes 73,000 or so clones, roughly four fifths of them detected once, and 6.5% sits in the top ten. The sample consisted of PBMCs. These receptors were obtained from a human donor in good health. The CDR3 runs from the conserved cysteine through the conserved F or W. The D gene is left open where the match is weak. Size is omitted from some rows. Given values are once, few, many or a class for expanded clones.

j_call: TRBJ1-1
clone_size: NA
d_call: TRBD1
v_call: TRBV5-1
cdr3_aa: CASSFKPGQGTEAFF
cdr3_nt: TGCGCCAGCAGCTTCAAACCGGGACAGGGTACTGAAGCTTTCTTT

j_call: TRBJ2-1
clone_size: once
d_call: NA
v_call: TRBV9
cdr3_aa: CASSVKGQGGFNEQFF
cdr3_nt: TGTGCCAGCAGCGTAAAGGGGCAGGGGGGTTTCAATGAGCAGTTCTTC

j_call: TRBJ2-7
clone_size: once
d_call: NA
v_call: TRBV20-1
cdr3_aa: CSATGNEQYF
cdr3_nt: TGCAGTGCCACAGGGAACGAGCAGTACTTC

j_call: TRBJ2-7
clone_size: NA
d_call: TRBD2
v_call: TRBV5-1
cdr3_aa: CASSPGLAGGLSYEQYF
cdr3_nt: TGCGCCAGCAGCCCGGGACTAGCGGGGGGCTTATCCTACGAGCAGTACTTC

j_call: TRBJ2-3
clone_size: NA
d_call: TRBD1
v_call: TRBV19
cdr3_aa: CASSKARTGIDTQYF
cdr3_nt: TGTGCCAGTAGTAAGGCACGGACAGGGATAGATACGCAGTATTTT

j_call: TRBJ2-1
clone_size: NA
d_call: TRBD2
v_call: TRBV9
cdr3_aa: CASSVAAGDGGVTYNEQFF
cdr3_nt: TGTGCCAGCAGCGTAGCTGCGGGGGATGGGGGGGTGACCTACAATGAGCAGTTCTTC

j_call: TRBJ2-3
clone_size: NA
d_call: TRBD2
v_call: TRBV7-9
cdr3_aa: CASSFSGGVDTQYF
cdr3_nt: TGTGCCAGCAGCTTTAGCGGGGGGGTAGATACGCAGTATTTT

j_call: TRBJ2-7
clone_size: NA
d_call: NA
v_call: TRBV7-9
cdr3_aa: CASSLQLPRHSNEQYF
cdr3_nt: TGTGCCAGCAGCTTACAGCTTCCGCGGCATAGCAACGAGCAGTACTTC

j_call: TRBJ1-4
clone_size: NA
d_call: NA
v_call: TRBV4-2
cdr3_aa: CASSQEKGANEKLFF
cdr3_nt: TGTGCCAGCAGCCAAGAAAAAGGGGCTAATGAAAAACTGTTTTTT

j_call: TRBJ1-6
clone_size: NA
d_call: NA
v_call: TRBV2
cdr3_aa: CASSEPGSWSPLHF
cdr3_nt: TGTGCCAGCAGTGAGCCGGGATCTTGGTCACCCCTCCACTTT

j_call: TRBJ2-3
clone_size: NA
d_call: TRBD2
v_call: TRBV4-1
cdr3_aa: CASSQEGGLAGSDTQYF
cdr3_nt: TGCGCCAGCAGCCAAGAGGGGGGACTAGCGGGGTCAGATACGCAGTATTTT

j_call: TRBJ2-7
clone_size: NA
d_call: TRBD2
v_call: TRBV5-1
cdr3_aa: CASSLGAGVYEQYF
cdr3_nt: TGCGCCAGCAGCTTGGGAGCGGGGGTATACGAGCAGTACTTC

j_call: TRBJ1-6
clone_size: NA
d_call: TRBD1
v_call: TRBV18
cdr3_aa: CASSPTLTGQQLHDSSYNSPLHF
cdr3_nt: TGTGCCAGCTCACCGACCTTGACAGGGCAGCAATTACATGATTCCTCCTATAATTCACCCCTCCACTTT

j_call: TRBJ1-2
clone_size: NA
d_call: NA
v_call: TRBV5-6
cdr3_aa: CASSLGRDVYGYTF
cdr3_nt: TGTGCCAGCAGCTTGGGCAGGGATGTCTATGGCTACACCTTC

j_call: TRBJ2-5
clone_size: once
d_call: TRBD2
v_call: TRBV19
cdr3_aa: CASSSGTRSQETQYF
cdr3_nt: TGTGCCAGTAGTAGTGGGACTAGAAGCCAAGAGACCCAGTACTTC

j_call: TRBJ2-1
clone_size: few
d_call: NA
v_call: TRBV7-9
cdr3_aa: CASSPQEGSSYNEQFF
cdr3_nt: TGTGCCAGCAGCCCTCAGGAGGGGAGCTCCTACAATGAGCAGTTCTTC

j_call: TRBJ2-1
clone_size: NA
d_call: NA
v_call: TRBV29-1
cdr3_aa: CSVVEGFSYNEQFF
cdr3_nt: TGCAGCGTTGTCGAGGGCTTCTCCTACAATGAGCAGTTCTTC

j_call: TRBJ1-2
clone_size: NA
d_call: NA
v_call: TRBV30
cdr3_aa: CASILIPGFDYGYTF
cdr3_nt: TGTGCCTCCATTCTTATCCCGGGTTTCGACTATGGCTACACCTTC

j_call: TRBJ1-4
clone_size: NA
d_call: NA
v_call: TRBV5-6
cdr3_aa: CASSLAGGMGEKLFF
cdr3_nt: TGTGCCAGCAGCTTGGCGGGGGGCATGGGGGAAAAACTGTTTTTT

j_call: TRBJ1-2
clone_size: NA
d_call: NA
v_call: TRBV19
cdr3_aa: CATKQGRNNYGYTF
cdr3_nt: TGTGCCACAAAACAGGGTCGGAATAACTATGGCTACACCTTC

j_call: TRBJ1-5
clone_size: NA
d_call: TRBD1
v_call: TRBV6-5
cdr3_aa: CASSPGQANQPQHF
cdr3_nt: TGTGCCAGCAGCCCCGGACAGGCAAATCAGCCCCAGCATTTT

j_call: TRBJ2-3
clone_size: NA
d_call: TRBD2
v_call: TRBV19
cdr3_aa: CASSMAGTRSTDTQYF
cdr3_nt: TGTGCCAGTAGTATGGCCGGGACTAGAAGCACAGATACGCAGTATTTT

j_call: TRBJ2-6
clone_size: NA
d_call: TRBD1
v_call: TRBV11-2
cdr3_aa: CASSLQPGGAGANVLTF
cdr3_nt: TGTGCCAGCAGCTTACAGCCAGGGGGCGCTGGGGCCAACGTCCTGACTTTC